Following are 11 T cell receptor beta chains from one sample sequenced in a study of shared clonotypes between healthy human individuals. Assay used: immunoSEQ multiplex PCR; TCRdb lists only in-frame clones, some missing. The profile covers roughly 1,000,000 clones, with 78% appearing a single time and roughly 0.62% taken by the ten largest. Sequenced sample: memory CD4+ T cells from PBMCs. Subset in this sample: CD45RA-negative fraction. Receptors were obtained from a man aged 18 to 29 in good health. Some clones in this sample may be carry-over from other donors' samples.

CDR3 loop: CASSSPGKKDVYGYTF. In nucleotides, the CDR3 is TGCGCCAGCAGCTCCCCCGGGAAAAAGGATGTCTATGGCTACACCTTC. The chain uses TRBV5-1 and TRBJ1-2; D call uncertain. There are 16 residues in the CDR3. The germline V gene encodes CDR1 SGHRS and CDR2 YFSETQ. Trimming removed 3 bases from V and 4 bases from J, with 19 bases in between.

This chain links TRBV5-1 with TRBJ1-3; D remains ambiguous. CDR3 length equals 14 residues. Germline V gene sequence: CDR1 SGHRS, CDR2 YFSETQ. V dropped 4 bases and J dropped 4 bases, with 12 bases sitting between them. CDR3: CASSPDGFGNTIYF. CDR3 coding DNA: TGCGCCAGCAGCCCGGACGGATTCGGAAACACCATATATTTT.

This chain joins TRBV7-2 and TRBJ2-1; D is uncertain. Germline V gene sequence: CDR1 SGHTA, CDR2 FQGNSA. Deletions cut 0 bases from V and 3 bases from J, with 27 bases between. The CDR3 has 21 amino acids. The CDR3 DNA is TGTGCCAGCAGCTTAGCTGTCAGCTCGCGGAGCCTCCTTTTGGTCTACAATGAGCAGTTCTTC. It codes for CASSLAVSSRSLLLVYNEQFF. Complete variable domain (other parts from reference TRBV7-2 and TRBJ2-1): GAGVSQSPSNKVTEKGKDVELRCDPISGHTALYWYRQSLGQGLEFLIYFQGNSAPDKSGLPSDRFSAERTGGSVSTLTIQRTQQEDSAVYLCASSLAVSSRSLLLVYNEQFFGPGTRLTVL.

The chain couples TRBV11-2 to TRBJ2-2, with D unclear. Trimming took off 10 bases at V and 0 bases at J, with 9 bases between the two ends. CDR1 and CDR2 from the germline V gene are SGHAT and FQNNGV. The CDR3 covers 13 residues. CDR3 nucleotide sequence: TGTGCCACCCGGACGGCGAACACCGGGGAGCTGTTTTTT. Protein product: CATRTANTGELFF.

The chain couples TRBV10-3 to TRBJ2-5; D perhaps matches TRBD1 (7 bases). CDR1 and CDR2 (germline): ENHRY, SYGVKD. Deletions cut 0 bases from V and 5 bases from J, with 13 bases between. The CDR3 is made up of 15 amino acids. CDR3 nucleotide sequence: TGTGCCATCAGTGAGTCGACAGGGAGCGGGGAGACCCAGTACTTC. Amino acids: CAISESTGSGETQYF.

The chain carries TRBV4-2 and TRBJ1-4; D is unresolved. V gave up 4 bases and J gave up 4 bases, with 13 bases separating them. The CDR3 sequence is 15 residues long. Germline V gene data show CDR1 as LGHNA and CDR2 as YNFKEQ. CDR3 sequence: CASSPPSEGNEKLFF. The CDR3, as DNA: TGTGCCAGCAGCCCCCCGAGCGAGGGTAATGAAAAACTGTTTTTT.

The chain links TRBV6-5 to TRBJ1-6; a possible D gene is TRBD1 (5 bases). Germline lookup yields CDR1 MNHEY and CDR2 SVGAGI. V lost 5 bases to trimming and J lost 7 bases, with 12 bases between them. The CDR3 spans 14 residues. The CDR3 spells CASSAGTRNSPLHF. The CDR3 nucleotides read TGTGCCAGCAGTGCAGGGACCAGGAATTCACCCCTCCACTTT.

This clone appeared once. The chain recombines TRBV27 with TRBJ1-1; D is uncertain. The V end was cut by 6 bases, the J end by 0 bases, with 11 bases between. Germline V gene sequence: CDR1 MNHEY, CDR2 SMNVEV (reference sequence). The CDR3 spans 14 residues. CDR3 region: CASSPTNMNTEAFF. DNA for the CDR3: TGTGCCAGCAGCCCCACCAATATGAACACTGAAGCTTTCTTT.

Comment on this clone: This CDR3 is also generated by other DNA sequences in the sample. The rearrangement links TRBV28 to TRBJ1-5; D unclear. Looked up from germline, CDR1 is MDHEN and CDR2 is SYDVKM. The germline V and J ends were trimmed by 3 bases and 4 bases, with 4 bases remaining between them. This CDR3 contains 12 residues. In nucleotides, the CDR3 is TGTGCCAGCAGTTTGTTAAATCAGCCCCAGCATTTT. Translation: CASSLLNQPQHF.

This clone was detected a few times. The chain is built from TRBV2 and TRBJ2-7, with 8 bases identical to TRBD1. From germline, CDR1 is SNHLY and CDR2 FYNNEI. This CDR3 contains 13 residues. V gave up 6 bases and J gave up 4 bases; unmatched junction bases: 5. The CDR3 DNA reads as TGTGCCAGCAGGGCAGGGGGCGATTACGAGCAGTACTTC. Its protein is CASRAGGDYEQYF. The entire variable domain, with the rest obtained from reference TRBV2 and TRBJ2-7, is as follows: EPEVTQTPSHQVTQMGQEVILRCVPISNHLYFYWYRQILGQKVEFLVSFYNNEISEKSEIFDDQFSVERPDGSNFTLKIRSTKLEDSAMYFCASRAGGDYEQYFGPGTRLTVT.

This clone appeared once. It may be a read error: a sequence one base away is much more abundant. V usage is TRBV11-2 and J usage is TRBJ2-5; 9 nucleotides align to TRBD1. With V trimmed by 1 base and J by 1 base, 1 base remained unmatched. Germline values: CDR1 SGHAT, CDR2 FQNNGV. CDR3 length: 15 residues. The CDR3 bases are TGTGCCAGCAGCTTAGGGGACAGGGTCCAAGAGACCCAGTACTTC. It translates to CASSLGDRVQETQYF.